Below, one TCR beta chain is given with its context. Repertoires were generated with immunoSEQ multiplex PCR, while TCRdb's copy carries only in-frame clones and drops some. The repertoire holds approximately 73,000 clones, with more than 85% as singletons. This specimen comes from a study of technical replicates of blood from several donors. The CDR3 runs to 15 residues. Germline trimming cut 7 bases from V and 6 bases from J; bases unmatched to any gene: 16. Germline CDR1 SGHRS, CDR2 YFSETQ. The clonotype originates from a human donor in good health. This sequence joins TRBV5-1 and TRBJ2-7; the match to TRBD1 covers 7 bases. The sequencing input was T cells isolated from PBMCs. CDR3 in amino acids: CASRPRSDRASEQYF. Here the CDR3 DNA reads TGCGCCAGCCGGCCTCGATCAGACAGGGCGAGCGAGCAGTACTTC. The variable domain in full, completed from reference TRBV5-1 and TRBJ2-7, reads KAGVTQTPRYLIKTRGQQVTLSCSPISGHRSVSWYQQTPGQGLQFLFEYFSETQRNKGNFPGRFSGRQFSNSRSEMNVSTLELGDSALYLCASRPRSDRASEQYFGPGTRLTVT.